The 8 T cell receptor beta chains listed next were all sequenced from one sample in a study of blood T cell repertoires in COVID-19 (dated by TCRdb to the early 2020s). Library preparation used the immunoSEQ multiplex PCR assay. The table was pulled from immuneACCESS by TCRdb, which kept in-frame rearrangements only. Such tables lose some clones; where checked, under half of the loss comes from unresolved V genes, and the rest has no known cause. The sample table lists roughly 260,000 clones, 82% of them with a count of one. The ten largest make up 4.7% of the sample. The sequencing input was peripheral blood. These receptors came from an older woman with acute or convalescent COVID-19.

CDR3 nucleotides: TGTGCCAGTAGGATTGGGGCGGGAAACAATCAGCCCCAGCATTTT. It codes for CASRIGAGNNQPQHF. The V gene is TRBV2, the J gene TRBJ1-5; D may be TRBD1 (5 bases). Germline CDR1 reads SNHLY; CDR2 reads FYNNEI. The CDR3 extends over 15 amino acids. The ends were cut back, 9 bases at V and 3 bases at J, with 18 bases in the middle.

This rearrangement joins TRBV5-1 to TRBJ2-1; D possibly corresponds to TRBD2 (5 bases). V was trimmed by 0 bases and J by 7 bases, leaving 20 bases between them. Germline CDR1 SGHRS, CDR2 YFSETQ. The CDR3 consists of 17 residues. CDR3 sequence reads: CASSLVWRVRIGNEQFF. CDR3 DNA: TGCGCCAGCAGCTTGGTATGGCGGGTCAGGATAGGGAATGAGCAGTTCTTC.

CDR3 nucleotides: TGTGCCAGCAGCTCCCTAGCGGGGAGCTCCTACAATGAGCAGTTCTTC. The encoded protein is CASSSLAGSSYNEQFF. The chain has TRBV2 and TRBJ2-1, with TRBD2 identical over 9 bases. Per the germline V gene, CDR1 is SNHLY and CDR2 is FYNNEI. This CDR3 has 16 residues. With V trimmed by 6 bases and J by 0 bases, 6 bases remained unmatched. Based on the CDR3 plus reference TRBV2 and TRBJ2-1, the full variable domain is EPEVTQTPSHQVTQMGQEVILRCVPISNHLYFYWYRQILGQKVEFLVSFYNNEISEKSEIFDDQFSVERPDGSNFTLKIRSTKLEDSAMYFCASSSLAGSSYNEQFFGPGTRLTVL.

V is TRBV5-4 and J is TRBJ2-1; TRBD1 matches at 7 bases. From germline, CDR1 is SGHNT and CDR2 YYREEE (reference sequence). CDR3 length: 16 amino acids. J was trimmed by 5 bases and V by 4 bases; bases with no gene match: 12. In DNA, the CDR3 is TGTGCCAGCAGCCCCCAGAGGGGGCAGGGGAACAATGAGCAGTTCTTC. This translates into CASSPQRGQGNNEQFF.

In DNA form, the CDR3 reads TGTGCCAGCAGCTTAGCGGCAGGTCGTACCCTCCACTTT. Translated, it gives CASSLAAGRTLHF. The J gene is TRBJ1-6, the V gene TRBV7-9; D not resolved. Germline CDR1 reads SEHNR; CDR2 reads FQNEAQ (reference sequence). The ends were cut back, 0 bases at V and 14 bases at J, with 11 bases in the middle. The CDR3 runs 13 residues.

CDR3 DNA: TGTGCCAGCAGACCAGGGACAGGGGGTATTTACGAGCAGTACTTC. Translating it yields CASRPGTGGIYEQYF. The V call is TRBV27, the J call TRBJ2-7; 11 bases agree with TRBD1. J gave up 4 bases and V 6 bases, and 8 bases lay outside the gene matches. Germline V CDR1 and CDR2: MNHEY, SMNVEV (reference sequence). This CDR3 is 15 amino acids long.

This clone has just one count. The chain combines TRBV19 with TRBJ2-5; weak D call: TRBD1 (6 bases). The CDR3 consists of 15 residues. CDR1 and CDR2 from the germline V gene are LNHDA and SQIVND (reference sequence). V lost 2 bases to trimming and J lost 5 bases, with 15 bases between them. The CDR3 sequence is CASSISQGSWETQYF. Here the CDR3 DNA reads TGTGCCAGTAGTATATCCCAGGGGAGCTGGGAGACCCAGTACTTC.

This clone was detected a few times. The chain combines TRBV7-8 with TRBJ1-2, with TRBD1 as a possible D gene (5 bases). In germline, CDR1 is SGHVS, CDR2 FQNEAQ. The length of the CDR3 is 13 residues. With 5 bases removed from V and 7 bases from J, the gap between germline ends came to 14 bases. CDR3 amino acids: CASSVTARAGYTF. CDR3 sequence (DNA): TGTGCCAGCAGCGTGACAGCTCGAGCTGGCTACACCTTC.